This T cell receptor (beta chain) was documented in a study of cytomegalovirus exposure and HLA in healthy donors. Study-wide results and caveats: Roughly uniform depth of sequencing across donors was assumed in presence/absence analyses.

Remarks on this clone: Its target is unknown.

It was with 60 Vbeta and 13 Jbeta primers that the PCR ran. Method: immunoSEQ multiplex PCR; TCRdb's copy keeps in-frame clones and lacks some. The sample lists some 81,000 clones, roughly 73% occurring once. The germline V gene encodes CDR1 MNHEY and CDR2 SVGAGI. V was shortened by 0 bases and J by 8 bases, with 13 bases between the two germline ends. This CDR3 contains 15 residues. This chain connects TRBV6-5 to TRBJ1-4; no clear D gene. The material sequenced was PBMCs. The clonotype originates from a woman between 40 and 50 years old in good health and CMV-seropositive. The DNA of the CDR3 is TGTGCCAGCAGTTACTCCCTGTCCGCGGGGGAAAAACTGTTTTTT. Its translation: CASSYSLSAGEKLFF.